Detailed here is one T cell receptor beta chain. The second PCR ran about 6 to 12 cycles with a sample-barcoded 5' primer and J-beta primers. TCRdb reanalysed the 5' RACE reads using MiXCR and keeps one entry per CDR3 protein. The repertoire consists of hundreds of thousands of distinct CDR3 sequences, with about 26% occurring once and the leading ten covering over 3.5%. This specimen belongs to a study of blood T cells in healthy people across ages. The germline gives CDR1 GTSNPN, CDR2 SVGIG (reference sequence). V shed 4 bases and J 2 bases; nucleotides not matched to a gene: 7. The CDR3 contains 14 residues. These data were likewise used in another study, on T cells of mothers and their children.

This TCR was sampled from a boy aged 2 to 9 in good health. The sample was blood. The chain is built from TRBV30 and TRBJ2-5; TRBD2 aligns across 7 bases. CDR3 DNA sequence: TGTGCCTGGAACCCAGCGGGGCTACAAGAGACCCAGTACTTC. Translating gives CAWNPAGLQETQYF.